A single sample is the source of the 20 T cell receptor beta chains below, sequenced in a study of cytomegalovirus exposure and HLA in healthy donors. PCR was performed using 60 Vbeta and 13 Jbeta primers. Using immunoSEQ multiplex PCR, the repertoire was profiled, and TCRdb retains in-frame clones only, with some absent. The table records about 72,000 clones, approximately 82% of them present only once. The sequenced sample consisted of PBMCs. These receptors originate from a man between 18 and 29 years old in good health and CMV-seronegative.

The chain links TRBV4-2 to TRBJ1-2; 7 nucleotides align to TRBD1. Unmatched junction bases numbered 11, after V lost 2 bases and J lost 8 bases. Germline CDR1 reads LGHNA; CDR2 reads YNFKEQ. This CDR3 is built from 15 residues. This CDR3 reads CASSQSDRAKVGYTF. CDR3 coding DNA: TGTGCCAGCAGCCAAAGCGACAGGGCCAAGGTCGGCTACACCTTC.

The chain links TRBV27 to TRBJ1-5; no reliable D call. Trimming stripped 3 bases from V and 2 bases from J, with 11 bases between. This CDR3 contains 15 residues. CDR1 is MNHEY, CDR2 SMNVEV, per germline (reference sequence). The CDR3 DNA follows: TGTGCCAGCAGTTTCTTGGGCCAAGGCAATCAGCCCCAGCATTTT. Encoded protein: CASSFLGQGNQPQHF.

This clone was seen a handful of times. The genes are TRBV21-1 and TRBJ2-1; the DNA was not used to check the table's D call, TRBD2. TRBV21-1 is given as a pseudogene. The CDR3 is made up of 19 amino acids. This chain's CDR3 is CASSKFSGTSGSSYNEQFF. CDR3 sequence (DNA): TGTGCCAGCAGCAAATTTTCAGGGACTAGCGGGAGTTCCTACAATGAGCAGTTCTTC.

The CDR3 nucleotides read TGTGCCAGCAGCCCCCGTTGGGAGGCAACTAATGAAAAACTGTTTTTT. The encoded protein is CASSPRWEATNEKLFF. J is TRBJ1-4 and V is TRBV7-2; no reliable D call. CDR3 length equals 16 residues. CDR1 is SGHTA, CDR2 FQGNSA, per germline. V lost 5 bases and J 0 bases, leaving 13 bases between the germline ends. The variable domain in full, completed from reference TRBV7-2 and TRBJ1-4, reads GAGVSQSPSNKVTEKGKDVELRCDPISGHTALYWYRQSLGQGLEFLIYFQGNSAPDKSGLPSDRFSAERTGGSVSTLTIQRTQQEDSAVYLCASSPRWEATNEKLFFGSGTQLSVL.

V is TRBV7-9 and J is TRBJ1-1; D is uncertain. The V and J ends lost 3 bases and 1 base respectively, with 6 bases between them. The CDR3 covers 13 residues. The germline gives CDR1 SEHNR, CDR2 FQNEAQ (reference sequence). CDR3 loop: CASSFGKNTEAFF. CDR3 bases: TGTGCCAGCAGCTTTGGCAAGAACACTGAAGCTTTCTTT.

V usage is TRBV28 and J usage is TRBJ2-7, with 11 bases aligning to TRBD2. This CDR3 is built from 14 residues. Looked up from germline, CDR1 is MDHEN and CDR2 is SYDVKM. V was clipped by 6 bases and J by 4 bases; unmatched bases: 5. CDR3 amino acids: CASRRLAGIYEQYF. CDR3 sequence (DNA): TGTGCCAGCAGGAGACTAGCGGGGATATACGAGCAGTACTTC.

The gene calls are TRBV7-9 and TRBJ2-1; the D gene is possibly TRBD1 (5 bases). Trimming cost V 5 bases and J 8 bases, with 19 bases left between them. This CDR3 is built from 15 residues. Germline CDR1 reads SEHNR; CDR2 reads FQNEAQ (reference sequence). The CDR3 bases are TGTGCCAGCAGCCTAGGACAAACCTACGGCGATGAGCAGTTCTTC. Protein product: CASSLGQTYGDEQFF.

The gene calls are TRBV27 and TRBJ2-1; D remains ambiguous. Between the trimmed V and J ends, which lost 8 bases and 0 bases, there was a span of 8 bases. The CDR3 has 13 residues. Germline values: CDR1 MNHEY, CDR2 SMNVEV (reference sequence). The CDR3 loop reads CASSSSSYNEQFF. DNA of the CDR3: TGTGCCAGCTCTAGTAGCTCCTACAATGAGCAGTTCTTC.

The chain combines TRBV18 with TRBJ2-5, with D hard to call. The CDR3 spans 13 residues. Germline V gives CDR1 KGHSH, CDR2 LQKENI. Trimming removed 1 base from V and 2 bases from J, with 5 bases in between. Written as DNA, the CDR3 is TGTGCCAGCTCACCACTTACTCAAGAGACCCAGTACTTC. Its protein is CASSPLTQETQYF.

V and J are TRBV14 and TRBJ1-2; D ambiguous. In germline, CDR1 is SGHDN, CDR2 FVKESK. This CDR3 has 11 residues. Trimming took off 1 base at V and 7 bases at J, with 4 bases between the two ends. The chain's CDR3 is CASSQGGGYTF. The CDR3 region has the DNA TGTGCCAGCAGCCAAGGAGGTGGCTACACCTTC.

Comment on this clone: At one end, the junction sequence differs from germline, possibly due to a read error. The chain uses TRBV5-4 and TRBJ2-3, with a weak D call TRBD1 (5 bases). CDR3 length equals 12 residues. Germline V gene data show CDR1 as SGHNT and CDR2 as YYREEE (reference sequence). The CDR3 DNA is TGTGCCAGCAGCTTTTTGACAGATACGCAGTGTTTT. Its translation: CASSFLTDTQCF.

Points on this clone: The same CDR3 is also encoded by other DNA sequences in this sample. The genes are TRBV4-2 and TRBJ2-7, with TRBD1 matching over 11 bases. CDR3 length: 16 residues. Germline V gene sequence: CDR1 LGHNA, CDR2 YNFKEQ. J was trimmed by 5 bases and V by 4 bases; bases with no gene match: 10. The CDR3 protein is CASSLGGQGDWNEQYF. In DNA form, the CDR3 reads TGTGCCAGCAGCCTAGGGGGACAGGGGGACTGGAACGAGCAGTACTTC.

The V call is TRBV27, the J call TRBJ2-7; 7 bases match TRBD1. The CDR3 consists of 15 residues. CDR1 is MNHEY, CDR2 SMNVEV, per germline (reference sequence). V dropped 2 bases and J dropped 5; count of bases not matched to a gene: 9. The CDR3: CASSLGDSQVDEQYF. The CDR3 DNA sequence: TGTGCCAGCAGTTTAGGGGACAGCCAGGTGGACGAGCAGTACTTC.

This chain connects TRBV13 to TRBJ1-2, with D unclear. The CDR3 has 11 residues. Germline CDR1 PRHDT, CDR2 FYEKMQ (reference sequence). Trimming pared 3 bases from V and 6 bases from J, leaving 5 bases between. This CDR3 reads CASSLEDGYTF. The CDR3 DNA follows: TGTGCCAGCAGCTTGGAGGATGGCTACACCTTC.

The chain employs TRBV2 and TRBJ2-7; 8 positions agree with TRBD2. Germline V gives CDR1 SNHLY, CDR2 FYNNEI. CDR3 length equals 14 residues. The J segment lost 5 bases and the V segment lost 2 bases, leaving 5 bases of the junction unmatched. CDR3 region: CASSEFGGVNEQYF. The CDR3 DNA follows: TGTGCCAGCAGTGAATTCGGGGGGGTGAACGAGCAGTACTTC.

The table lists this clone with a count of one. The gene calls are TRBV30 and TRBJ1-5; the D gene is possibly TRBD1 (5 bases). With 1 base removed from V and 0 bases from J, the gap between germline ends came to 19 bases. This CDR3 is built from 18 residues. Germline loops: CDR1 GTSNPN, CDR2 SVGIG (reference sequence). The CDR3 is CAWSGAYAGRLSNQPQHF. As DNA, the CDR3 is TGTGCCTGGAGTGGGGCGTATGCGGGACGACTTAGCAATCAGCCCCAGCATTTT.

V is TRBV27 and J is TRBJ1-2; D gene unclear. Trimming stripped 2 bases from V and 4 bases from J, with 11 bases between. Germline lookup yields CDR1 MNHEY and CDR2 SMNVEV (reference sequence). The CDR3 loop spans 14 amino acids. The CDR3 loop is CASSLIPLGYGYTF. The CDR3 DNA reads TGTGCCAGCAGTTTAATCCCTCTAGGCTATGGCTACACCTTC.

The chain couples TRBV13 to TRBJ1-5; TRBD1 agrees at 7 bases. The V segment lost 2 bases and the J segment 2 bases; nucleotides outside the gene matches: 12. The length of the CDR3 is 18 residues. Germline loops: CDR1 PRHDT, CDR2 FYEKMQ (reference sequence). Written as DNA, the CDR3 is TGTGCCAGCAGCTTAAACAGGGGCGCGCAGGGAGGCAATCAGCCCCAGCATTTT. This sequence encodes CASSLNRGAQGGNQPQHF. Complete variable domain (other parts from reference TRBV13 and TRBJ1-5): AAGVIQSPRHLIKEKRETATLKCYPIPRHDTVYWYQQGPGQDPQFLISFYEKMQSDKGSIPDRFSAQQFSDYHSELNMSSLELGDSALYFCASSLNRGAQGGNQPQHFGDGTRLSIL.

CDR3 DNA: TGCGCCAGCAGCTTGGGCCCGGGAGTCACAGATACGCAGTATTTT. This codes for CASSLGPGVTDTQYF. The chain carries TRBV5-1 and TRBJ2-3; possible D gene TRBD2, 6 bases. Germline values: CDR1 SGHRS, CDR2 YFSETQ. This CDR3 comprises 15 residues. Trimming left V 0 bases short and J 2 bases short, with 10 bases between.

The chain couples TRBV6-5 to TRBJ1-3; D gene uncertain. V shed 6 bases and J shed 0 bases, with 9 bases lying between them. Per the germline V gene, CDR1 is MNHEY and CDR2 is SVGAGI. The CDR3 totals 14 residues. The CDR3 nucleotides read TGTGCCAGCAGGCCCCGGTTCTCTGGAAACACCATATATTTT. Translating gives CASRPRFSGNTIYF.